This TCR beta chain originates from a study of blood T cell repertoires in COVID-19. As for the study in general: Sources were T cells, B-cell-depleted T cells, or PBMCs; the material itself was cDNA or gDNA.

Germline CDR1 reads SGHNT; CDR2 reads YYREEE (reference sequence). The CDR3 covers 15 residues. Trimming shortened V by 0 bases and J by 4 bases, and 12 bases separated the two germline ends. Clones were read by immunoSEQ multiplex PCR, and TCRdb kept only the in-frame ones, dropping some. The sample yields approximately 58,000 clones, more than 90% seen once. The sequence was collected from a human donor in a cohort sampled during active COVID-19. The chain uses TRBV5-4 and TRBJ2-3; maybe TRBD1 (6 bases). The sample comprised peripheral blood. CDR3 region: CASSLALGASDTQYF. CDR3 bases: TGTGCCAGCAGCTTGGCGTTGGGGGCCTCAGATACGCAGTATTTT.